The clone carrying this TCR beta chain was detected ten times or more. Synthesis of TCR cDNA relied on 5'RACE template switching, which attached a universal primer site and UMIs. TCRdb recomputed calls from the 5' RACE reads with MiXCR, one row per CDR3 protein. The data contain a few hundred thousand distinct CDR3 sequences, 6.8% of them seen just once; the ten biggest clones take up around 17%. This entry belongs to a study of T cells after yellow fever vaccination. Turning to the study itself: With SMART-Seq v4 Ultra Low Input, the fractions containing low cell numbers were prepared.

Sequenced material: PBMCs, taken about 41 days after the first yellow fever vaccination. The origin of this receptor is a man aged 18 to 30 who received the YFV17D yellow fever vaccine.

CDR3 DNA sequence: TGTGCCAGCAGCCAAGATCGGTGGGGGGAGACCCAGTACTTC. This translates into CASSQDRWGETQYF. The chain joins TRBV14 to TRBJ2-5; either TRBD1 or TRBD2 may fit D (5 bases each). The germline V gene has CDR1 SGHDN and CDR2 FVKESK. The CDR3 extends over 14 amino acids. The V end was cut by 0 bases, the J end by 5 bases, with 10 bases between. The full variable domain, rest sourced from reference TRBV14 and TRBJ2-5, is EAGVTQFPSHSVIEKGQTVTLRCDPISGHDNLYWYRRVMGKEIKFLLHFVKESKQDESGMPNNRFLAERTGGTYSTLKVQPAELEDSGVYFCASSQDRWGETQYFGPGTRLLVL.